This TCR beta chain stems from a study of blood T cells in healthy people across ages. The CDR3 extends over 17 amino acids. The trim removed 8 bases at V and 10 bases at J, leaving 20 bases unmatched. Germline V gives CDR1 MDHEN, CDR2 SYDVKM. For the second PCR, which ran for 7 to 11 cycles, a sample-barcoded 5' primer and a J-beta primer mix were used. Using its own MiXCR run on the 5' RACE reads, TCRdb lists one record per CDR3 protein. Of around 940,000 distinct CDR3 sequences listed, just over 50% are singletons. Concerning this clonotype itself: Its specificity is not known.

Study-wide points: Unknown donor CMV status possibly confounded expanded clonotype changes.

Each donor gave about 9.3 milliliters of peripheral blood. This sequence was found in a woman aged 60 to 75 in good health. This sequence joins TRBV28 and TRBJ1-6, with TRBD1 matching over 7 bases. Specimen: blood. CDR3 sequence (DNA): TGTGCCAGCCGGACCCCGAGAGGGGGCGCAAGGTTCTCACCCCTCCACTTT. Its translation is CASRTPRGGARFSPLHF.